This T cell receptor (beta chain) was sequenced for a study of T cells in Graves' hyperthyroidism and ophthalmopathy. Trimming took off 2 bases at V and 0 bases at J, with 6 bases between the two ends. This CDR3 is 14 amino acids long. From RNA transcripts, TCR beta CDR3 regions were amplified. Using the HTBI primer set, a first-round RT-PCR was run on the TCR CDR3. TCRdb re-called the multiplex PCR reads with MiXCR, one entry per CDR3 protein. This sample has 550,000 to 800,000 distinct CDR3 sequences; about a sixth occur once, and the top ten carry over 7.5%. In its sample, this clonotype was seen many times.

The chain joins TRBV12-3 or TRBV12-4 to TRBJ2-3; D unresolved. Specimen: blood. The source is a man between 18 and 29 years old with Graves' hyperthyroidism. The chain's CDR3 is CASSLMDSTDTQYF. In DNA, the CDR3 is TGTGCCAGCAGTTTAATGGATAGCACAGATACGCAGTATTTT.